A selection of T cell receptor beta chains follows, all from one sample in a study of blood T cell repertoires in COVID-19. Sequencing used immunoSEQ multiplex PCR; TCRdb keeps in-frame clones, though not all of them. The profile covers 100,000 to 110,000 clones, with approximately 89% appearing a single time and roughly 2.1% taken by the ten largest. Sample: peripheral blood. Receptors were obtained from a man aged 50 to 59 with active COVID-19. Each CDR3 is given with its conserved first and last residue. The order of the fields is J gene, V gene, clone size, CDR3 protein. Only some rows state a clone size, as once, few, many or a class for expanded clones.

>TRBJ1-3|TRBV18|NA
CASSPEGRSRNTIYF
>TRBJ2-2|TRBV11-2|NA
CASSLVGGGFTGELFF
>TRBJ2-1|TRBV5-4|NA
CASSLRDRGAYNEQFF
>TRBJ2-5|TRBV5-8|NA
CASSKDRESDF
>TRBJ1-1|TRBV13|NA
CASSLVRGGTEAFF
>TRBJ2-3|TRBV6-5|NA
CASSYGGGRTDTQYF
>TRBJ1-1|TRBV7-9|NA
CASRPPGPNTEAFF
>TRBJ2-5|TRBV7-2|once
CASSLVGETQYF
>TRBJ1-5|TRBV7-2|NA
CASSLQGNQPQHF
>TRBJ1-2|TRBV12-5|NA
CASGLAMRTDTYGYTF
>TRBJ1-3|TRBV4-1|NA
CASSQTTGHSGNTIYF
>TRBJ2-2|TRBV12-5|NA
CASGLVAGELFF
>TRBJ1-6|TRBV13|once
CASSDSLQGRNSPLHF
>TRBJ1-2|TRBV7-2|NA
CASSDLTTGNDRYTF
>TRBJ2-5|TRBV6-5|NA
CASSSILVSETQYF
>TRBJ2-5|TRBV24-1|NA
CATSSPRQGGETQYF
>TRBJ1-6|TRBV5-1|NA
CASSPRAGSGSPLHF
>TRBJ2-7|TRBV7-3|NA
CASSRGQTPLAEQYF
>TRBJ1-4|TRBV27|once
CASSGLGVGRTNEKLFF
>TRBJ1-2|TRBV12-3/TRBV12-4|NA
CASSRDNNYGYTF
>TRBJ1-4|TRBV6-5|NA
CASTIRDRTEKLFF
>TRBJ2-2|TRBV4-2|once
CASSQEDKGTGELFF